The 20 T cell receptor beta chains given below trace back to one sample, sequenced in a study of T cells expressing NK-cell markers (dated by TCRdb to the early 2020s). Preparation of the library involved 5' RACE. The sequencer listed for this sample is Illumina HiSeq 2000. Based on TCRdb reprocessing of the reads, there is one entry per CDR3 protein sequence, and DNA is missing. The record for this sample contains 440,000 or so distinct CDR3 sequences. 6% to 8% of the sample lies in the top ten. Sequencing was done on a sample of blood T cells: a sorted CD56 or NKG2C T cell subset, CD4+ or CD8+ T cells, or bulk PBMC T cells (not recorded which). These receptors were collected from a woman aged 18 to 75 in good health.

This rearrangement joins TRBV27 to TRBJ2-1; TCRdb names TRBD1, which stays unverified in the absence of DNA. The germline V gene has CDR1 MNHEY and CDR2 SMNVEV (reference sequence). CDR3 size: 16 residues. The CDR3 region is CASSRETGGSYNEQFF.

The genes are TRBV11-2 and TRBJ2-3; TCRdb picks TRBD2, but there is no DNA to check that call. This CDR3 is built from 19 residues. The V gene's germline CDR1 is SGHAT and CDR2 FQNNGV. This CDR3 reads CASSLEAGGRYRGTDTQYF.

The CDR3 is CASSYSRSPRNTEAFF. The V gene is TRBV6-2 or TRBV6-3, the J gene TRBJ1-1; the D call of TRBD1 rests on TCRdb alone, since no DNA is present to check it. Germline CDR1 is MNHEY and CDR2 is SVGEGT. This CDR3 comprises 16 residues.

The CDR3 reads CASRRAGSQETQYF. The genes are TRBV27 and TRBJ2-5. This CDR3 region has 14 residues. Per the germline V gene, CDR1 is MNHEY and CDR2 is SMNVEV (reference sequence).

This chain links TRBV4-2 with TRBJ2-7; TCRdb selects TRBD1, and the lack of DNA leaves this call unchecked. The germline CDR1 and CDR2 sequences are LGHNA and YNFKEQ. This CDR3 region has 14 residues. The CDR3 sequence: CASSQGGQQGELYF.

This sequence joins TRBV10-2 and TRBJ2-1; the TRBD2 assignment by TCRdb is unverifiable without DNA. The CDR3 is 19 amino acids. The germline V gene has CDR1 WSHSY and CDR2 SAAADI. The CDR3 sequence is CASSESGASGSSSYNEQFF.

J is TRBJ2-5 and V is TRBV24-1; with no DNA, the TCRdb D assignment of TRBD1 cannot be verified. This CDR3 is 15 amino acids long. Germline CDR1 and CDR2: KGHDR and SFDVKD. CDR3 sequence reads: CATSSGGAKGETQYF.

The chain couples TRBV27 to TRBJ2-7; with no DNA, the TCRdb D assignment of TRBD2 cannot be verified. Per germline, CDR1 MNHEY and CDR2 SMNVEV (reference sequence). The CDR3 totals 15 residues. CDR3 amino acids: CASSFRLAGPYEQYF.

The CDR3 loop is CAISAGQGAYNEQFF. This chain links TRBV10-3 with TRBJ2-1; TCRdb indicates TRBD1, and absent DNA this call remains unverified. Looked up from germline, CDR1 is ENHRY and CDR2 is SYGVKD. The CDR3 covers 15 residues.

The genes are TRBV6-5 and TRBJ2-1. The CDR3 totals 15 residues. CDR1 is MNHEY, CDR2 SVGAGI, per germline. CDR3 residues: CASRLAGSSYNEQFF.

The CDR3 loop reads CASSLNWGDIQYF. The rearrangement joins TRBV5-8 to TRBJ2-4; the D gene TCRdb calls, TRBD1, cannot be checked with no DNA. Germline CDR1 is SGHTS and CDR2 is YDEGEE. The CDR3 covers 13 residues.

The rearrangement joins TRBV12-3 or TRBV12-4 to TRBJ2-7; TCRdb names TRBD1, which stays unverified in the absence of DNA. This CDR3 is built from 14 residues. The CDR3 protein is CASSPGTLGYEQYF.

The chain joins TRBV6-2 or TRBV6-3 to TRBJ1-2; TCRdb lists TRBD1, though no DNA is available to test this call. Germline values: CDR1 MNHEY, CDR2 SVGEGT. The CDR3 has 12 residues. The CDR3 spells CASSPQEYGYTF.

The CDR3 is CASSAGRWNTEAFF. The chain recombines TRBV19 with TRBJ1-1. The CDR3 length is 14 residues. Germline loops: CDR1 LNHDA, CDR2 SQIVND (reference sequence).

The V and J genes are TRBV11-2 and TRBJ2-7; TCRdb's D call, TRBD2, is unchecked because there is no DNA. Germline V lookup: CDR1 SGHAT, CDR2 FQNNGV. CDR3 size: 16 residues. The CDR3 reads CASSPAGLAGESEQYF.

The chain joins TRBV20-1 to TRBJ1-2. The CDR3 has 12 residues. The germline V gene has CDR1 DFQATT and CDR2 SNEGSKA (reference sequence). The CDR3: CSARDSQDGYTF.

The gene calls are TRBV7-2 and TRBJ2-1; TCRdb proposes TRBD2, but this gene call is untestable without DNA. Germline lookup yields CDR1 SGHTA and CDR2 FQGNSA. The CDR3 is made up of 16 amino acids. CDR3 amino acids: CASSFGRDSSYNEQFF.

This sequence joins TRBV4-3 and TRBJ2-3. There are 16 residues in the CDR3. Per the germline V gene, CDR1 is LGHNA and CDR2 is YSLEER. The CDR3 here is CASSQDPRLLTDTQYF.

This chain joins TRBV7-9 and TRBJ2-1; there is no DNA to check the TCRdb D call of TRBD1. This CDR3 comprises 13 residues. From germline, CDR1 is SEHNR and CDR2 FQNEAQ (reference sequence). CDR3 amino acids: CASSFGGYNEQFF.

The chain carries TRBV28 and TRBJ2-7. Germline V gene data show CDR1 as MDHEN and CDR2 as SYDVKM. The CDR3 is 13 amino acids. This CDR3 reads CASNEANSYEQYF. The complete variable domain, with remaining parts taken from reference TRBV28 and TRBJ2-7, reads DVKVTQSSRYLVKRTGEKVFLECVQDMDHENMFWYRQDPGLGLRLIYFSYDVKMKEKGDIPEGYSVSREKKERFSLILESASTNQTSMYLCASNEANSYEQYFGPGTRLTVT.